The clone carrying this T cell receptor beta chain has more than one count but fewer than ten. Losses at the gene ends were 3 bases for V and 2 bases for J; bases not matched to a gene: 6. This CDR3 region has 14 residues. The germline CDR1 and CDR2 sequences are DFQATT and SNEGSKA (reference sequence). TCRdb itself ran the RT-PCR reads through MiXCR, one entry per CDR3 protein. The sample holds about 700,000 distinct CDR3 sequences; about 14% are singletons and the top ten take 5.5% to 8%. The sample originates from a study of response to subunit inactivated influenza vaccine. Specimen: PBMCs from blood, collected around 15 days before vaccination. The gene calls are TRBV20-1 and TRBJ2-7, with 8 positions matching TRBD2. The clonotype originates from a man between 45 and 60 years old who received an inactivated influenza vaccine. The CDR3 region is CSASGTSGTYEQYF. CDR3 DNA: TGCAGTGCTAGTGGCACTAGCGGAACCTACGAGCAGTACTTC.